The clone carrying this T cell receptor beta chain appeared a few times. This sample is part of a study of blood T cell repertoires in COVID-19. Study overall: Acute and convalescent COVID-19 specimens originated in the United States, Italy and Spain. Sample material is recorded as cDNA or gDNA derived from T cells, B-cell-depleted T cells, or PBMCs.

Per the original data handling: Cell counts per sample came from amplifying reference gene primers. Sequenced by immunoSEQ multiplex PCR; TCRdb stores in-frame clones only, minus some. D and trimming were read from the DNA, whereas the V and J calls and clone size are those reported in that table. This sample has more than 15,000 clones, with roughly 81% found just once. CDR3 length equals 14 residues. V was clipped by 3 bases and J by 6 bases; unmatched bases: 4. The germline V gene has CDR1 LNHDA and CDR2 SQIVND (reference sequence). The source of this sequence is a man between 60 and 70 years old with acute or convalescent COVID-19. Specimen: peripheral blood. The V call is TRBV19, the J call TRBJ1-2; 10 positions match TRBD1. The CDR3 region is CASSIGQGGHGYTF. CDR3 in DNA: TGTGCCAGTAGTATTGGACAGGGGGGCCATGGCTACACCTTC.